Given below is one TCR beta chain in context. The V segment lost 5 bases and the J segment 3 bases; nucleotides outside the gene matches: 12. CDR3 length: 17 amino acids. CDR1 and CDR2 (germline): KGHSY, FQNENV. The table came from immunoSEQ multiplex PCR; TCRdb's copy has only in-frame clones and leaves some out. The table has 250,000 or so clones, around 87% seen once. These data are taken from a study of blood T cell repertoires in COVID-19. This clonotype was sampled from a woman between 40 and 50 years old who had recovered from COVID-19. Sequenced input: peripheral blood. V gene TRBV16 combines with J gene TRBJ2-4, with 8 bases that match TRBD1. The CDR3 loop reads CASSGTVRGLDKNIQYF. CDR3 in DNA: TGTGCCAGCAGCGGAACTGTCAGGGGGCTTGACAAAAACATTCAGTACTTC.